This T cell receptor (beta chain) stems from a study of blood T cells in healthy people across ages. Details on this clonotype: What it recognizes is unknown.

For every donor, a draw yielded ten milliliters of peripheral blood. Primers used in a second PCR of roughly 6 to 12 cycles were a sample-barcoded 5' primer and a J-beta primer mix. From each sample, at least 3 million paired-end reads containing CDR3 were obtained. In TCRdb, the 5' RACE reads were re-called with MiXCR into one record per CDR3 protein. The data hold about 780,000 distinct CDR3 sequences, with 55% to 65% observed a single time. Broader study findings: As age increased, TCR beta diversity per million T cells fell in a roughly linear fashion. Diversity estimates from one million T cells were considered underestimates.

This CDR3 is 16 amino acids long. Between the trimmed V and J ends, which lost 5 bases and 8 bases, there was a span of 22 bases. This sequence joins TRBV12-3 or TRBV12-4 and TRBJ2-1; the D gene could be TRBD1 or TRBD2 (6 bases each). The TCR originated in a man aged 25 to 45 in good health. The material sequenced was blood. The CDR3 region has the DNA TGTGCCAGCAGTGACTCTGGGGGGCCGCTGGGGGATGAGCAGTTCTTC. It is translated as CASSDSGGPLGDEQFF.